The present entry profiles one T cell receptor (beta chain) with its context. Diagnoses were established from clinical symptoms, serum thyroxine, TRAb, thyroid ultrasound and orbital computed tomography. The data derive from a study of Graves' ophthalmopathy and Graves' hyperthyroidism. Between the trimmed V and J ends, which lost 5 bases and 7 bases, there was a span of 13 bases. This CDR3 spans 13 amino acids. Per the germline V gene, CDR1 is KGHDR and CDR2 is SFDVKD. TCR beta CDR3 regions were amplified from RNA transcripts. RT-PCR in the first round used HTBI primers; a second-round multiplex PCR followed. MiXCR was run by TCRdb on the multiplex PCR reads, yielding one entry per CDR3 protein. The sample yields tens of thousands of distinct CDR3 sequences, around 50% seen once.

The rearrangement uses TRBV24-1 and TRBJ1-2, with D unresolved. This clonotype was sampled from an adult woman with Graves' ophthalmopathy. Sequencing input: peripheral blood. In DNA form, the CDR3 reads TGTGCCACCAGTGCTAGCATCAGGACTGGCTACACCTTC. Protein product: CATSASIRTGYTF.